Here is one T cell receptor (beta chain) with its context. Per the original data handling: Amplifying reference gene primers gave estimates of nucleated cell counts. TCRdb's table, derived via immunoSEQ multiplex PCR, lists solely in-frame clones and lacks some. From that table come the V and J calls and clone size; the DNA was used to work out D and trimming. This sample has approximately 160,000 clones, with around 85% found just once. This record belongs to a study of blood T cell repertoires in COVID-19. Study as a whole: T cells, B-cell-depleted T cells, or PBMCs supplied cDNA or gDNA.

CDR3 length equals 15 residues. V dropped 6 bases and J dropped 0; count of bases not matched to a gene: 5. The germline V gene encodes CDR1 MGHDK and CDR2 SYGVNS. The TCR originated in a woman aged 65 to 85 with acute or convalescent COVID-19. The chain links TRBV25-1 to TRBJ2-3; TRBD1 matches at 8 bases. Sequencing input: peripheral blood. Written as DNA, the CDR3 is TGTGCCAGCAGCGACAGGGGTTTTAGCACAGATACGCAGTATTTT. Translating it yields CASSDRGFSTDTQYF.